The 28 T cell receptor beta chains reported below all come from one sample, sequenced in a study of blood T cell repertoires in COVID-19. The data were produced by immunoSEQ multiplex PCR, yet TCRdb's version contains in-frame clones alone and is incomplete. In the table there are under 200,000 clones, 85% of which are singletons. The material sequenced was peripheral blood. The receptors stem from a woman aged 80 or over with COVID-19, enrolled during active disease.

Worth noting for this clone: At one end the junction does not follow the germline gene, possibly because of a read error. The V call is TRBV2, the J call TRBJ2-7; 10 nucleotides line up with TRBD2. Germline lookup yields CDR1 SNHLY and CDR2 FYNNEI. The CDR3 totals 14 residues. For the CDR3, the DNA is TGTGCCAGCAGTGGAGGTAGCGGGGGGTACGTGCAGTACTTC. Amino acids: CASSGGSGGYVQYF. Combining the CDR3 with reference TRBV2 and TRBJ2-7 gives the whole variable domain EPEVTQTPSHQVTQMGQEVILRCVPISNHLYFYWYRQILGQKVEFLVSFYNNEISEKSEIFDDQFSVERPDGSNFTLKIRSTKLEDSAMYFCASSGGSGGYVQYFGPGTRLTVT.

The table lists this clone with a count of one. The chain carries TRBV5-4 and TRBJ1-1; unclear D gene. Trimming left V 0 bases short and J 2 bases short, with 8 bases between. The CDR3 is made up of 14 amino acids. Germline-derived CDR1 and CDR2 are SGHNT and YYREEE (reference sequence). The CDR3: CASSLDLGNTEAFF. CDR3 nucleotide sequence: TGTGCCAGCAGCTTGGACCTAGGTAACACTGAAGCTTTCTTT. Complete variable domain (other parts from reference TRBV5-4 and TRBJ1-1): ETGVTQSPTHLIKTRGQQVTLRCSSQSGHNTVSWYQQALGQGPQFIFQYYREEENGRGNFPPRFSGLQFPNYSSELNVNALELDDSALYLCASSLDLGNTEAFFGQGTRLTVV.

The chain uses TRBV3-1 (or the pseudogene TRBV3-2) and TRBJ2-3, with 8 bases identical to TRBD1. CDR1 is LGHDT, CDR2 YNNKEL, per germline (reference sequence). The junction had 8 bases not matched to a gene; V was cut back by 9 bases and J by 3 bases. This CDR3 contains 14 residues. The CDR3, as DNA: TGTGCCAGTACCCGACAGGGGCGGACAGATACGCAGTATTTT. Its translation is CASTRQGRTDTQYF.

This clone was seen a few times. V is TRBV15 and J is TRBJ1-4; D is perhaps TRBD1 (5 bases). Trimming left V 1 base short and J 0 bases short, with 9 bases between. The CDR3 contains 16 residues. Germline V gene data show CDR1 as LNHNV and CDR2 as YYDKDF (reference sequence). CDR3 nucleotide sequence: TGTGCCACCAGCAGAGGAGACAGTGCAACTAATGAAAAACTGTTTTTT. Protein: CATSRGDSATNEKLFF.

J is TRBJ2-7 and V is TRBV12-5; the match to TRBD1 covers 9 bases. The CDR3 covers 12 residues. CDR1 LGHNT and CDR2 FRNRAP come from the germline V gene. The V and J ends lost 7 bases and 6 bases, in that order; junction bases with no gene match: 4. The CDR3 nucleotides are TGTGCTAGTGCCCGGGACAGGGTCGAGCAGTACTTC. Its translation is CASARDRVEQYF.

This clone was observed a few times. J is TRBJ2-7 and V is TRBV4-2, with no clear D. This CDR3 comprises 13 residues. Deletions cut 5 bases from V and 4 bases from J, with 12 bases between. Germline CDR1 and CDR2: LGHNA and YNFKEQ. The chain's CDR3 is CASSNINLYEQYF. CDR3 nucleotide sequence: TGTGCCAGCAGCAATATAAATTTATACGAGCAGTACTTC.

The V call is TRBV9, the J call TRBJ1-2, with 10 bases that match TRBD1. With V trimmed by 4 bases and J by 2 bases, 8 bases remained unmatched. This CDR3 contains 16 residues. Germline CDR1 SGDLS, CDR2 YYNGEE. The CDR3 sequence: CASSPRGDRGNYGYTF. CDR3 DNA: TGTGCCAGCAGCCCCCGGGGGGACAGGGGAAACTATGGCTACACCTTC. Drawing the rest from reference TRBV9 and TRBJ1-2, the complete variable domain is DSGVTQTPKHLITATGQRVTLRCSPRSGDLSVYWYQQSLDQGLQFLIQYYNGEERAKGNILERFSAQQFPDLHSELNLSSLELGDSALYFCASSPRGDRGNYGYTFGSGTRLTVV.

The rearrangement uses TRBV9 and TRBJ1-3; D gene unclear. Germline values: CDR1 SGDLS, CDR2 YYNGEE. Trimming shortened V by 4 bases and J by 0 bases, and 14 bases separated the two germline ends. This CDR3 is 16 amino acids long. CDR3 in amino acids: CASSFSPMSSGNTIYF. The DNA of the CDR3 is TGTGCCAGCAGCTTCTCCCCCATGAGCTCTGGAAACACCATATATTTT.

The V and J genes are TRBV19 and TRBJ2-5; 7 bases are a match to TRBD1. CDR1 and CDR2 from the germline V gene are LNHDA and SQIVND (reference sequence). J was trimmed by 2 bases and V by 4 bases; bases with no gene match: 4. The CDR3 is 14 amino acids. DNA for the CDR3: TGTGCCAGTAGTAAGACAGGGACACAAGAGACCCAGTACTTC. Encoded protein: CASSKTGTQETQYF.

This clone was counted between two and nine times. The rearrangement links TRBV18 to TRBJ1-5; 7 nucleotides align to TRBD1. Germline V gene data show CDR1 as KGHSH and CDR2 as LQKENI. Trimming at V came to 4 bases and at J to 1 base, leaving 4 bases not matched to a gene. This CDR3 is 15 amino acids long. The CDR3 DNA follows: TGTGCCAGCTCACTTCAGGGGGGCAGCAATCAGCCCCAGCATTTT. Translated, it gives CASSLQGGSNQPQHF.

CDR3 nucleotides: TGTGCCAGCAGCCACACTGCGGCGGGGGCCAGGGAAAAACTGTTTTTT. Its translation is CASSHTAAGAREKLFF. The gene calls are TRBV9 and TRBJ1-4, with D possibly being TRBD1 (6 bases). Trimming removed 4 bases at V and 8 bases at J, with 21 bases between. Germline assignment: CDR1 SGDLS and CDR2 YYNGEE. This CDR3 has 16 amino acids.

The sample holds one count of this clone. The chain has TRBV9 and TRBJ2-6, with a weak D call TRBD1 (6 bases). The germline V and J ends were trimmed by 4 bases and 1 base, with 18 bases remaining between them. This CDR3 contains 18 residues. The V gene's germline CDR1 is SGDLS and CDR2 YYNGEE. In nucleotides, the CDR3 is TGTGCCAGCAGCCGTGGGGCTAGCACAGGGTCTGGGGCCAACGTCCTGACTTTC. Residues: CASSRGASTGSGANVLTF.

The chain recombines TRBV15 with TRBJ1-1; 7 bases map to TRBD1. The CDR3 is 17 residues long. Trimming at V came to 1 base and at J to 0 bases, leaving 8 bases not matched to a gene. The germline V gene has CDR1 LNHNV and CDR2 YYDKDF (reference sequence). The DNA for the CDR3 is TGTGCCACCAGCAGAGTTCTGACAGGGAGGTTGAACACTGAAGCTTTCTTT. The encoded protein is CATSRVLTGRLNTEAFF.

The chain couples TRBV3-1 (or the pseudogene TRBV3-2) to TRBJ2-1; 8 bases line up with TRBD1. J lost 2 bases, V lost 6 bases, and 6 bases had no gene match. CDR1 and CDR2 from the germline V gene are LGHDT and YNNKEL (reference sequence). This CDR3 is built from 15 residues. The CDR3 sequence: CASSGPGQAYNEQFF. CDR3 in DNA: TGTGCCAGCAGTGGACCGGGACAGGCCTACAATGAGCAGTTCTTC.

CDR3 nucleotide sequence: TGTGCCAGCAGCTTGGGGACAGGGGGTGCCGATGAGCAGTTCTTC. It translates to CASSLGTGGADEQFF. V usage is TRBV7-9 and J usage is TRBJ2-1; 11 bases match TRBD1. The J segment lost 8 bases and the V segment lost 3 bases, leaving 6 bases of the junction unmatched. This CDR3 has 15 amino acids. Germline V gene sequence: CDR1 SEHNR, CDR2 FQNEAQ (reference sequence).

The table lists this clone with a count of one. The V gene is TRBV7-9, the J gene TRBJ1-2; tentative D call: TRBD1 (6 bases). Germline values: CDR1 SEHNR, CDR2 FQNEAQ (reference sequence). Trimming stripped 6 bases from V and 7 bases from J, with 18 bases between. The CDR3 has 14 amino acids. The CDR3 DNA is TGTGCCAGCAGGACCCCGGGGGGGCAGGGTGGCTACACCTTC. Its translation is CASRTPGGQGGYTF. Variable domain in full (rest from reference TRBV7-9 and TRBJ1-2): DTGVSQNPRHKITKRGQNVTFRCDPISEHNRLYWYRQTLGQGPEFLTYFQNEAQLEKSRLLSDRFSAERPKGSFSTLEIQRTEQGDSAMYLCASRTPGGQGGYTFGSGTRLTVV.

The chain carries TRBV5-4 and TRBJ1-1; D possibly corresponds to TRBD1 (5 bases). There are 14 residues in the CDR3. The germline V gene has CDR1 SGHNT and CDR2 YYREEE (reference sequence). V was clipped by 5 bases and J by 7 bases, with 18 bases between them. CDR3 amino acids: CASRDQGSYGEAFF. CDR3 DNA sequence: TGTGCCAGCAGAGACCAGGGATCCTACGGTGAAGCTTTCTTT.

The chain has TRBV5-4 and TRBJ1-1; D may be TRBD1 (6 bases). The V gene lost 2 bases and the J gene lost 4 bases, with 12 bases spanning the gap. Germline V gene lookup returns CDR1 SGHNT and CDR2 YYREEE (reference sequence). The CDR3 totals 14 residues. The DNA for the CDR3 is TGTGCCAGCAGCTTACAACAGGGTGGCACTGAAGCTTTCTTT. Protein sequence: CASSLQQGGTEAFF.

J is TRBJ1-2 and V is TRBV2; D might be TRBD1 (5 bases). The CDR3 consists of 14 residues. The germline V gene encodes CDR1 SNHLY and CDR2 FYNNEI. Trimming removed 7 bases at V and 2 bases at J, with 14 bases between. The CDR3 DNA follows: TGTGCCAGCACTGGGGATGGACAAAACTATGGCTACACCTTC. Its translation: CASTGDGQNYGYTF.

This chain uses TRBV12-3 or TRBV12-4 with TRBJ1-3; 7 nucleotides line up with TRBD1. V was clipped by 6 bases and J by 3 bases; unmatched bases: 2. The CDR3 totals 13 residues. CDR3 DNA sequence: TGTGCCAGCAGGCAGGGGGGTGGAAACACCATATATTTT. Encoded protein: CASRQGGGNTIYF.

The chain joins TRBV5-1 to TRBJ2-1; 8 nucleotides agree with TRBD2. Germline CDR1 is SGHRS and CDR2 is YFSETQ. Trimming removed 4 bases from V and 7 bases from J; junction bases left unmatched: 7. This CDR3 contains 14 residues. The CDR3 DNA sequence: TGCGCCAGCAGCCCAAAGGGACTAGATAATGAGCAGTTCTTC. As protein: CASSPKGLDNEQFF.

The chain is built from TRBV3-1 (or the pseudogene TRBV3-2) and TRBJ1-2; D is undetermined. The ends were cut back, 0 bases at V and 8 bases at J, with 10 bases in the middle. Looked up from germline, CDR1 is LGHDT and CDR2 is YNNKEL (reference sequence). The length of the CDR3 is 13 residues. This CDR3 is CASSQESRRGYTF. The DNA for the CDR3 is TGTGCCAGCAGCCAAGAGTCCCGGAGGGGCTACACCTTC.

The rearrangement uses TRBV15 and TRBJ1-6; D is uncertain. V lost 1 base and J 3 bases, leaving 4 bases between the germline ends. The CDR3 has 14 amino acids. Per germline, CDR1 LNHNV and CDR2 YYDKDF (reference sequence). CDR3: CATSRGSYNSPLHF. In nucleotides, the CDR3 is TGTGCCACCAGCAGAGGCAGCTATAATTCACCCCTCCACTTT.

The V call is TRBV2, the J call TRBJ1-1; D is ambiguous. The ends were cut back, 6 bases at V and 7 bases at J, with 12 bases in the middle. Germline CDR1 SNHLY, CDR2 FYNNEI. The CDR3 runs 12 residues. CDR3 DNA: TGTGCCAGCAGCGGGAGGTCGGATGAAGCTTTCTTT. It specifies CASSGRSDEAFF.

This chain joins TRBV5-4 and TRBJ2-5; D possibly corresponds to TRBD1 (5 bases). This CDR3 has 17 residues. CDR1 is SGHNT and CDR2 is YYREEE in the germline V gene (reference sequence). The V end lost 4 bases, the J end lost 2 bases, and 21 bases lay between the germline ends. In DNA, the CDR3 is TGTGCCAGCAGCCTGGGGATAGGGGCGAACCCTCAAGAGACCCAGTACTTC. Protein sequence: CASSLGIGANPQETQYF.

This clone was counted many times. CDR3 sequence reads: CASTYGTVEYYGYTF. The DNA for the CDR3 is TGTGCCAGCACCTATGGGACAGTCGAATACTATGGCTACACCTTC. This chain links TRBV9 with TRBJ1-2; TRBD1 matches 7 bases. CDR1 and CDR2 (germline): SGDLS, YYNGEE. V lost 6 bases, J lost 3 bases, and 11 bases stayed unmatched. The CDR3 contains 15 residues.

This chain uses TRBV5-4 with TRBJ1-3; TRBD1 agrees at 8 bases. The CDR3 has 13 amino acids. Germline values: CDR1 SGHNT, CDR2 YYREEE (reference sequence). The trim removed 7 bases at V and 0 bases at J, leaving 0 bases unmatched. The CDR3 sequence is CASGQGSGNTIYF. The CDR3 nucleotides read TGTGCCAGCGGACAGGGCTCTGGAAACACCATATATTTT.

This clone was seen more than once but under ten times. Here the CDR3 reads CASSWTDSNQPQHF. CDR3 in DNA: TGTGCCAGCAGTTGGACTGATAGCAATCAGCCCCAGCATTTT. The rearrangement uses TRBV2 and TRBJ1-5; D gene uncertain. This CDR3 is 14 amino acids long. Germline CDR1 is SNHLY and CDR2 is FYNNEI. V was pared by 5 bases and J by 0 bases, with 8 bases between. Full variable domain (remainder filled in from reference TRBV2 and TRBJ1-5): EPEVTQTPSHQVTQMGQEVILRCVPISNHLYFYWYRQILGQKVEFLVSFYNNEISEKSEIFDDQFSVERPDGSNFTLKIRSTKLEDSAMYFCASSWTDSNQPQHFGDGTRLSIL.